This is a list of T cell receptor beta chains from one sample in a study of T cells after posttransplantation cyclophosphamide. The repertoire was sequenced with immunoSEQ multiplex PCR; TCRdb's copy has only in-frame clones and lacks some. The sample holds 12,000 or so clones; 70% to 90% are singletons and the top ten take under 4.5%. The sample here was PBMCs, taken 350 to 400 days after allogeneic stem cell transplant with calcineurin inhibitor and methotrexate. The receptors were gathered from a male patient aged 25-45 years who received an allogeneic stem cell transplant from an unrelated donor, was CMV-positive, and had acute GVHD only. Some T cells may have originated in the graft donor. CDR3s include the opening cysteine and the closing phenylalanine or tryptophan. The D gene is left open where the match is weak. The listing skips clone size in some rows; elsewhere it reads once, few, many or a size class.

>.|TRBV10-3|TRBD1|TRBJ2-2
TGTGCCATCAGTGAAGCAGGGGGCAACACCGGGGAGCTGTTTTTT
CAISEAGGNTGELFF
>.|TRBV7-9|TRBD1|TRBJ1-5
TGTGCCAGCAGCTTGGGGACAGGGAGCAATCAGCCCCAGCATTTT
CASSLGTGSNQPQHF
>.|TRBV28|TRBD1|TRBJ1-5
TGTGCCAGCAGGTCCACCGGGACAGGGACCTTTGGGCAGCCCCAGCATTTT
CASRSTGTGTFGQPQHF
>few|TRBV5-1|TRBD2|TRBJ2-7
TGCGCCAGCAGCGACGGACTAGCGGGTAGCCTCGGGGGCTACGAGCAGTACTTC
CASSDGLAGSLGGYEQYF
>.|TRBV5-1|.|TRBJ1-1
TGCGCCAGCAGCAAAGCCAGCAGGGCCCCCAACACTGAAGCTTTCTTT
CASSKASRAPNTEAFF
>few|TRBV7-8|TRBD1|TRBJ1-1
TGTGCCAGCAGCCCCCGGGACAGGACCCTCTACACTGAAGCTTTCTTT
CASSPRDRTLYTEAFF
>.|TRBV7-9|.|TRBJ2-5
TGTGCCAGCAGCTTCCCGCGGGGGACCCAGTACTTC
CASSFPRGTQYF
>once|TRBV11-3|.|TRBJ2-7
TGTGCCAGCAGCTTAGGGGGACTTACTTACGAGCAGTACTTC
CASSLGGLTYEQYF
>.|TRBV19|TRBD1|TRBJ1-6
TGTGCCAGTACCTATACAGGGGGTAGTTCACCCCTCCACTTT
CASTYTGGSSPLHF
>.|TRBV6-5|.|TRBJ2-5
TGTGCCAGCAGTTCTTTCGGCGGGGCAAGTAGCGAGACCCAGTACTTC
CASSSFGGASSETQYF
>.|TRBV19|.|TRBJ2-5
TGTGCCAGTAGCATTGGCCGATCGGGTAGGGAGACCCAGTACTTC
CASSIGRSGRETQYF
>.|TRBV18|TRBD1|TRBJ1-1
TGTGCCAGCTCACAGGGACAGGGGGCCTTGAACACTGAAGCTTTCTTT
CASSQGQGALNTEAFF
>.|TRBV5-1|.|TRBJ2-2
TGCGCCAGTTCTACTGGACTCACCGGGGAGCTGTTTTTT
CASSTGLTGELFF
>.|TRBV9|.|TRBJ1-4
TGTGCCAGCAGCGCGCAGGGGATGGGAAATGAAAAACTGTTTTTT
CASSAQGMGNEKLFF
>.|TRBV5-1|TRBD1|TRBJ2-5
TGCGCCAGCAGCTACCAGACGACAGGGCAAGAGACCCAGTACTTC
CASSYQTTGQETQYF
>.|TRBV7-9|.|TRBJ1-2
TGTGCCAGCAGCTTATCAGGGGATCATGGCTACACCTTC
CASSLSGDHGYTF
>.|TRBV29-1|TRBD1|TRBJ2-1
TGCAGCGTTGAGTCACCAGGCAGGGGGCGGAGGAATGAGCAGTTCTTC
CSVESPGRGRRNEQFF